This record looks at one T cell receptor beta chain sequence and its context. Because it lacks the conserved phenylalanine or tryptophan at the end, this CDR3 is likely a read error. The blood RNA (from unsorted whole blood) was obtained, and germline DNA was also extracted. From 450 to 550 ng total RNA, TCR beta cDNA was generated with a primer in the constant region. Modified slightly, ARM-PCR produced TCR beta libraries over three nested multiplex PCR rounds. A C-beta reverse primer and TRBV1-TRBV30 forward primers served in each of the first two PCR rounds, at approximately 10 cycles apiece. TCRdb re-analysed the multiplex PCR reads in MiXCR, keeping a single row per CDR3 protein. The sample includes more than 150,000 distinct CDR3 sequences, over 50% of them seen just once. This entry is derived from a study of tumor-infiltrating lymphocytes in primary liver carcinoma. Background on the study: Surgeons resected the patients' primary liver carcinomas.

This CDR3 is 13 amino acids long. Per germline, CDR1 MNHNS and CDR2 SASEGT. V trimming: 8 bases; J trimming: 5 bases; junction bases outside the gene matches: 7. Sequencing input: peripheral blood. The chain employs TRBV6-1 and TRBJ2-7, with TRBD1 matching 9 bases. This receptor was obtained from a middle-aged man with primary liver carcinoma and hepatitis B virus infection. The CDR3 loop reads CASVRDRDDEQYL. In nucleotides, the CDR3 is TGTGCCAGCGTCCGGGACAGGGACGACGAGCAGTACTTA.